Here is one T cell receptor (beta chain) with its context. The antigen is undetermined. Mismatch with germline at one junction end may stem from a read error. The CDR3 is 18 residues long. CDR1 is MNHEY and CDR2 is SMNVEV in the germline V gene (reference sequence). TCRdb analysed the PCR reads with MiXCR anew, one entry per CDR3 protein. The sample yields around 480,000 distinct CDR3 sequences, 25% seen once. These data originate in a study of molecular identifiers for immune sequencing clone quantification. The study, taken as a whole, reports: For effector cells, clones above 20 RNA copies held over 97% of molecules; for naive cells, under 1%.

The receptor was isolated from a human donor in good health. Some libraries in this study had Jurkat cell RNA spiked in. The chain carries TRBV27 and TRBJ2-3; D not certain. Sequencing was carried out using naive CD8+ T cells from blood, with Jurkat cell RNA spiked in. The subset here: FACS-sorted CD8+CD4-CCR7+CD45RA+ naive T cells. The CDR3 coding sequence is TGTGCCAGCGGTTTATTGGCTCGGGCGGACCAACTCACAGATACGCAGTATTTT. It translates to CASGLLARADQLTDTQYF.